This T cell receptor beta chain was sequenced for a study of monozygotic twins with cystic fibrosis. Clones were read by immunoSEQ multiplex PCR, and TCRdb kept only the in-frame ones, dropping some. Of approximately 17,000 clones in the sample, around 96% are singletons; the top ten hold around 0.61%. After removal of 8 bases from V and 3 bases from J, the junction contained 3 bases not matched to a gene. This CDR3 contains 12 residues. Germline CDR1 and CDR2: LGHNT and FRNRAP. The TCR originated in a girl aged 2-9 years with cystic fibrosis. Sequencing was performed on blood. V gene TRBV12-5 combines with J gene TRBJ2-5; 7 nucleotides agree with TRBD2. CDR3 amino acids: CASWGGKETQYF. The CDR3 coding sequence is TGTGCTAGTTGGGGGGGGAAAGAGACCCAGTACTTC. Together with reference TRBV12-5 and TRBJ2-5, the CDR3 gives the full variable domain: DARVTQTPRHKVTEMGQEVTMRCQPILGHNTVFWYRQTMMQGLELLAYFRNRAPLDDSGMPKDRFSAEMPDATLATLKIQPSEPRDSAVYFCASWGGKETQYFGPGTRLLVL.